This TCR beta chain comes out of a study of radiotherapy plus CTLA-4 blockade in lung cancer. With 0 bases removed from V and 5 bases from J, the gap between germline ends came to 11 bases. Germline V gene sequence: CDR1 SGDLS, CDR2 YYNGEE. The CDR3 has 14 residues. Generated by immunoSEQ multiplex PCR, the TCRdb table keeps only in-frame clones and is missing some. This sample has more than 40,000 clones, with around 70% found just once. The chain has TRBV9 and TRBJ1-1; D might be TRBD1 (6 bases). This material consisted of peripheral blood, taken from a patient treated with radiotherapy plus ipilimumab. The origin of this receptor is a human donor with non-small cell lung cancer who had a partial response to radiotherapy plus ipilimumab. The CDR3 reads CASSVDTGWTEAFF. The CDR3 DNA is TGTGCCAGCAGCGTAGATACAGGGTGGACTGAAGCTTTCTTT.